One and the same sample provided the 19 T cell receptor beta chains below, sequenced in a study of shared clonotypes between healthy human individuals. Using immunoSEQ multiplex PCR, the repertoire was profiled, and TCRdb retains in-frame clones only, with some absent. The data hold 650,000 to 750,000 clones, with around 72% observed a single time. Sequencing input: memory CD4+ T cells sorted from blood. Subset meaning: CD45RA-negative fraction. Receptors were obtained from a woman aged 25 to 45 in good health.

This chain joins TRBV5-4 and TRBJ2-5, with 8 bases identical to TRBD1. From germline, CDR1 is SGHNT and CDR2 YYREEE (reference sequence). The CDR3 has 13 residues. V gave up 5 bases and J gave up 5 bases; unmatched junction bases: 5. CDR3 residues: CASRRDRGETQYF. CDR3 bases: TGTGCCAGCAGGAGAGACAGGGGTGAGACCCAGTACTTC.

V gene TRBV5-6 combines with J gene TRBJ2-3; 8 positions agree with TRBD1. The CDR3 extends over 14 amino acids. With 6 bases clipped from V and 0 bases from J, the junction kept 3 bases outside the gene matches. The germline CDR1 and CDR2 sequences are SGHDT and YYEEEE. The CDR3: CASTGQGSTDTQYF. CDR3 in DNA: TGTGCCAGCACCGGACAGGGAAGCACAGATACGCAGTATTTT.

The chain combines TRBV28 with TRBJ1-1, with D tentatively TRBD1 (5 bases). The CDR3 totals 14 residues. V was cut by 4 bases and J by 6 bases, with 15 bases left in between. Germline V gene lookup returns CDR1 MDHEN and CDR2 SYDVKM. CDR3 protein: CASSSLPGGAEAFF. The DNA for the CDR3 is TGTGCCAGCAGTTCCCTCCCCGGGGGGGCTGAAGCTTTCTTT.

The rearrangement links TRBV2 to TRBJ2-7; 10 bases line up with TRBD1. CDR1 SNHLY and CDR2 FYNNEI come from the germline V gene. The CDR3 consists of 14 residues. The V gene end was trimmed by 3 bases and the J gene end by 5 bases; junction bases not matched to a gene: 4. This CDR3 is CASSDGTGDDEQYF. The CDR3 bases are TGTGCCAGCAGTGACGGGACAGGGGACGACGAGCAGTACTTC. Full variable domain (missing parts from reference TRBV2 and TRBJ2-7): EPEVTQTPSHQVTQMGQEVILRCVPISNHLYFYWYRQILGQKVEFLVSFYNNEISEKSEIFDDQFSVERPDGSNFTLKIRSTKLEDSAMYFCASSDGTGDDEQYFGPGTRLTVT.

This clone was found a few times. The J gene is TRBJ2-7, the V gene TRBV5-8; 7 nucleotides agree with TRBD2. Unmatched junction bases numbered 9, after V lost 1 base and J lost 5 bases. CDR3 length: 15 amino acids. Germline values: CDR1 SGHTS, CDR2 YDEGEE. The CDR3 DNA is TGTGCCAGCAGCTTGAGAGCGGGAAGGCGTGACGAGCAGTACTTC. Protein product: CASSLRAGRRDEQYF.

V usage is TRBV28 and J usage is TRBJ2-1; the D is unclear. Germline loops: CDR1 MDHEN, CDR2 SYDVKM. V was trimmed by 1 base and J by 1 base, leaving 8 bases between them. The CDR3 has 15 amino acids. The CDR3 DNA reads as TGTGCCAGCAGTTTATACGGTGGGTCCTACAATGAGCAGTTCTTC. The encoded protein is CASSLYGGSYNEQFF.

This clone was seen once. The genes are TRBV4-1 and TRBJ2-2, with D perhaps TRBD1 (6 bases). Germline-derived CDR1 and CDR2 are MGHRA and YSYEKL. The germline V and J ends were trimmed by 4 bases and 0 bases, with 12 bases remaining between them. The CDR3 is 16 amino acids. CDR3 protein: CASSLRQGTNTGELFF. Written as DNA, the CDR3 is TGCGCCAGCAGCCTACGTCAGGGGACGAACACCGGGGAGCTGTTTTTT.

A few counts support this clone. V usage is TRBV28 and J usage is TRBJ1-5; 7 nucleotides line up with TRBD1. Trimming took 5 bases from V and 3 from J; bases not matched to a gene: 4. The CDR3 totals 14 residues. Per germline, CDR1 MDHEN and CDR2 SYDVKM. CDR3 region: CASSTGTANQPQHF. DNA of the CDR3: TGTGCCAGCAGTACCGGGACAGCCAATCAGCCCCAGCATTTT.

The chain combines TRBV19 with TRBJ2-7; D not resolved. The CDR3 runs to 13 residues. V was cut by 5 bases and J by 4 bases, with 12 bases left in between. Looked up from germline, CDR1 is LNHDA and CDR2 is SQIVND (reference sequence). The CDR3 reads CASSVLVGYEQYF. For the CDR3, the DNA is TGTGCCAGTAGTGTCCTTGTTGGATACGAGCAGTACTTC. Variable domain in full (rest from reference TRBV19 and TRBJ2-7): DGGITQSPKYLFRKEGQNVTLSCEQNLNHDAMYWYRQDPGQGLRLIYYSQIVNDFQKGDIAEGYSVSREKKESFPLTVTSAQKNPTAFYLCASSVLVGYEQYFGPGTRLTVT.

The chain has TRBV6-1 and TRBJ2-3; the match to TRBD2 covers 8 bases. V trimming: 7 bases; J trimming: 3 bases; junction bases outside the gene matches: 3. The CDR3 has 13 amino acids. CDR1 MNHNS and CDR2 SASEGT come from the germline V gene. The CDR3 spells CASIAGGTDTQYF. In DNA form, the CDR3 reads TGTGCCAGCATCGCGGGGGGTACAGATACGCAGTATTTT.

This clone appeared a few times. The sample holds other DNA sequences that translate to the same CDR3. The CDR3: CASSTSELAGVETQYF. The CDR3 DNA follows: TGTGCCAGCAGCACCAGCGAGTTAGCGGGAGTGGAGACCCAGTACTTC. The chain combines TRBV11-2 with TRBJ2-5; 9 positions match TRBD2. The CDR3 covers 16 residues. J was trimmed by 5 bases and V by 5 bases; bases with no gene match: 12. Germline V gene data show CDR1 as SGHAT and CDR2 as FQNNGV.

This rearrangement joins TRBV5-1 to TRBJ2-7; TRBD1 matches 8 bases. Per germline, CDR1 SGHRS and CDR2 YFSETQ. The CDR3 loop spans 16 amino acids. J was trimmed by 3 bases and V by 4 bases; bases with no gene match: 12. The CDR3 nucleotides are TGCGCCAGCAGCCCAGGGACAGGCGAGACTTTCTACGAGCAGTACTTC. Residues: CASSPGTGETFYEQYF.

To note about this clone: The sample has other DNA sequences that encode this CDR3 too. The chain couples TRBV5-1 to TRBJ2-5; a possible D gene is TRBD1 (6 bases). The CDR3 has 15 residues. In germline, CDR1 is SGHRS, CDR2 YFSETQ. Trimming pared 2 bases from V and 1 base from J, leaving 12 bases between. For the CDR3, the DNA is TGCGCCAGCAGCTTCACGGACAGACTCCAAGAGACCCAGTACTTC. As protein: CASSFTDRLQETQYF.

With respect to this clone: The sample holds other DNA sequences that translate to the same CDR3. The chain employs TRBV5-1 and TRBJ1-1, with a weak D call TRBD1 (5 bases). The CDR3 is 14 amino acids. V lost 0 bases and J lost 3, with 9 bases in between. CDR1 is SGHRS, CDR2 YFSETQ, per germline. CDR3 loop: CASSLVGEYTEAFF. The DNA of the CDR3 is TGCGCCAGCAGCTTGGTGGGGGAATACACTGAAGCTTTCTTT.

This sequence joins TRBV27 and TRBJ2-1; weak D call: TRBD2 (6 bases). This CDR3 spans 17 amino acids. V dropped 11 bases and J dropped 3 bases, with 26 bases sitting between them. Germline V CDR1 and CDR2: MNHEY, SMNVEV (reference sequence). In DNA, the CDR3 is TGTGCCCGCGAGACCGCCGACTGGGGAGGTGGCTACAATGAGCAGTTCTTC. Amino acids: CARETADWGGGYNEQFF.

This clone was seen only a few times. This CDR3 is also generated by other DNA sequences in the sample. The genes are TRBV6-6 and TRBJ1-1; D is unresolved. This CDR3 comprises 14 residues. Trimming removed 2 bases from V and 1 base from J, with 8 bases in between. Germline V lookup: CDR1 MNHNY, CDR2 SVGAGI (reference sequence). CDR3 in amino acids: CASSYREGNTEAFF. CDR3 nucleotides: TGTGCCAGCAGTTACCGGGAGGGGAACACTGAAGCTTTCTTT.

The chain couples TRBV29-1 to TRBJ2-1, with 7 bases identical to TRBD2. Trimming removed 4 bases from V and 4 bases from J; junction bases left unmatched: 7. The CDR3 extends over 14 amino acids. CDR1 is SQVTM and CDR2 is ANQGSEA in the germline V gene. DNA for the CDR3: TGCAGCGTTGGTATCGGACTAGGGTACAATGAGCAGTTCTTC. Translated, it gives CSVGIGLGYNEQFF.

The table lists this clone with a count of one. The gene calls are TRBV7-9 and TRBJ2-5, with D perhaps TRBD2 (6 bases). Germline V CDR1 and CDR2: SEHNR, FQNEAQ (reference sequence). The CDR3 is made up of 14 amino acids. The ends were cut back, 3 bases at V and 5 bases at J, with 13 bases in the middle. CDR3 in amino acids: CASSLAGFEETQYF. The CDR3 DNA follows: TGTGCCAGCAGCTTGGCGGGGTTTGAGGAGACCCAGTACTTC.

The chain uses TRBV14 and TRBJ2-1, with 9 bases identical to TRBD2. CDR3 size: 16 residues. CDR1 SGHDN and CDR2 FVKESK come from the germline V gene. The junction had 4 bases not matched to a gene; V was cut back by 4 bases and J by 0 bases. CDR3 DNA: TGTGCCAGCAGCCCCTTAGCGGGAGACTCCTACAATGAGCAGTTCTTC. It encodes CASSPLAGDSYNEQFF.